Reported below is one TCR beta chain. These data come from a study of blood T cell repertoires in COVID-19. Using immunoSEQ multiplex PCR, the repertoire was profiled, and TCRdb retains in-frame clones only, with some absent. The sample holds 250,000 or so clones, about 91% seen once. Per the germline V gene, CDR1 is MNHNS and CDR2 is SASEGT. V was trimmed by 3 bases and J by 8 bases, leaving 14 bases between them. CDR3 length: 14 amino acids. The sequenced sample consisted of PBMCs or T cells enriched from blood (not recorded which). The J gene is TRBJ1-3, the V gene TRBV6-1; D remains ambiguous. The TCR was taken from a human donor in a cohort exposed to, infected with or recovered from COVID-19 (not recorded which). The donor label of this sample is uncertain. The CDR3 reads CASSEQTLRYTIYF. CDR3 in DNA: TGTGCCAGCAGTGAGCAGACACTCCGGTACACCATATATTTT.